This TCR beta chain originates from a study of blood T cell repertoires in COVID-19. At the level of the study: PBMCs, B-cell-depleted T cells, or T cells provided the cDNA or gDNA that made up the material.

This clone was recorded only once. At one end, the junction sequence differs from germline, possibly due to a read error. While infection was still active, Seattle patients were enrolled and then followed longitudinally. Original processing methods: The assay estimated nucleated cells by amplifying reference gene primers. Profiled with immunoSEQ multiplex PCR; TCRdb holds only in-frame clones, not every one. Clonal size and the V and J genes are those of that table, whereas D and trimming came from the DNA. The repertoire holds about 160,000 clones, with roughly 93% as singletons. Germline V gives CDR1 SGHVS, CDR2 FNYEAQ. This CDR3 comprises 11 residues.

The chain joins TRBV7-6 to TRBJ2-7; 7 nucleotides agree with TRBD2. The TCR was taken from a woman in her fifties or sixties with COVID-19, enrolled during active disease. The specimen was peripheral blood. The CDR3 loop reads CASRSAGELDF. The CDR3 DNA follows: TGTGCCAGCAGGTCGGCGGGGGAACTGGACTTC.